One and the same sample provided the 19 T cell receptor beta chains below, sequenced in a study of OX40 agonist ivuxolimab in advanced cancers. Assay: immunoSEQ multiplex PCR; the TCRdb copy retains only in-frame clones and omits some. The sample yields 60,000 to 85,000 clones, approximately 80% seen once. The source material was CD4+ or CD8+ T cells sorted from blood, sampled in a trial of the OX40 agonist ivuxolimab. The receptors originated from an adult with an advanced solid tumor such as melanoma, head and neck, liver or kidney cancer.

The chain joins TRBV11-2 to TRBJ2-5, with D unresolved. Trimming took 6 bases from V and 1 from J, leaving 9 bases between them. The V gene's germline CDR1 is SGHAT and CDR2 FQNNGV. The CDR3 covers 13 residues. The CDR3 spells CASSFGPQETQYF. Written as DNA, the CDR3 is TGTGCCAGCAGTTTCGGCCCCCAAGAGACCCAGTACTTC.

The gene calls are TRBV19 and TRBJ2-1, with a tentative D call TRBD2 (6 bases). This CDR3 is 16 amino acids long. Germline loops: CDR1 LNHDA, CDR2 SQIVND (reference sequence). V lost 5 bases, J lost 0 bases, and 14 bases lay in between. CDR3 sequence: CASSLLLSGSYNEQFF. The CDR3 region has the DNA TGTGCCAGTAGTTTACTTCTTAGCGGCTCCTACAATGAGCAGTTCTTC.

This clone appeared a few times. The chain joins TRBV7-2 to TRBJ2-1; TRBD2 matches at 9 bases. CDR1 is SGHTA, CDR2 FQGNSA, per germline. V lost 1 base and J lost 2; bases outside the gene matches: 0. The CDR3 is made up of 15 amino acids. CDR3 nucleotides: TGTGCCAGCAGCTTAGGACTAGCGGCCTACAATGAGCAGTTCTTC. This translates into CASSLGLAAYNEQFF. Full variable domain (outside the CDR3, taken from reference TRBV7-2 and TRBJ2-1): GAGVSQSPSNKVTEKGKDVELRCDPISGHTALYWYRQSLGQGLEFLIYFQGNSAPDKSGLPSDRFSAERTGGSVSTLTIQRTQQEDSAVYLCASSLGLAAYNEQFFGPGTRLTVL.

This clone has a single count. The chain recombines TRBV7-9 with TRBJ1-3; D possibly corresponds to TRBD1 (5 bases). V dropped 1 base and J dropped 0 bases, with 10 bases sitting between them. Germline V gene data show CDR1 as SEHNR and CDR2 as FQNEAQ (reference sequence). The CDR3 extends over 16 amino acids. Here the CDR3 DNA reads TGTGCCAGCAGCTTAGGACAGCCGAGCTCTGGAAACACCATATATTTT. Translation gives CASSLGQPSSGNTIYF.

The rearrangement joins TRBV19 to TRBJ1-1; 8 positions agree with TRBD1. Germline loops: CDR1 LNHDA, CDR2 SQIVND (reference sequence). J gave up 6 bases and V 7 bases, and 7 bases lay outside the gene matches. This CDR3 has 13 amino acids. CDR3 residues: CASTERTGPEAFF. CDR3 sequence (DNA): TGTGCCAGTACCGAGAGGACAGGGCCTGAAGCTTTCTTT.

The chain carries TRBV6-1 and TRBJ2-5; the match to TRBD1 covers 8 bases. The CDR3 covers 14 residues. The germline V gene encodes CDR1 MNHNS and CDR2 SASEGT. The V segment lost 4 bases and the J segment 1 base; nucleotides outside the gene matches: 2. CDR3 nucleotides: TGTGCCAGCAGTGGGCAGGGGGCCCAAGAGACCCAGTACTTC. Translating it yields CASSGQGAQETQYF.

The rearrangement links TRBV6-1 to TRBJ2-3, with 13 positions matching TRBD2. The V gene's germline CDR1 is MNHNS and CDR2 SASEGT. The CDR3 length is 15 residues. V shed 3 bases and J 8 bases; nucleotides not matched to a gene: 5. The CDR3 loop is CASSDGLAGAATQYF. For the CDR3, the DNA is TGTGCCAGCAGTGACGGACTAGCGGGGGCTGCTACGCAGTATTTT.

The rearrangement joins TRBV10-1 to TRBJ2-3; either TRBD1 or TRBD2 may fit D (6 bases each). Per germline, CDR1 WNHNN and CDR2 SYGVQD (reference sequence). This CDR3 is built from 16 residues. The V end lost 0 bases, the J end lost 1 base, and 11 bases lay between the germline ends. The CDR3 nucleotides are TGCGCCAGCAGTGAGTCTAGGGGGGCGGGCACAGATACGCAGTATTTT. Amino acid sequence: CASSESRGAGTDTQYF.

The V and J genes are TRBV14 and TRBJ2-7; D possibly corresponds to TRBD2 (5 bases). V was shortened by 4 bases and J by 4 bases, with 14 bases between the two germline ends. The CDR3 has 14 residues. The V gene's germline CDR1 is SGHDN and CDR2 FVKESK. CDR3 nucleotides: TGTGCCAGCAGCCTCGGACTCGGGTTTTACGAGCAGTACTTC. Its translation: CASSLGLGFYEQYF.

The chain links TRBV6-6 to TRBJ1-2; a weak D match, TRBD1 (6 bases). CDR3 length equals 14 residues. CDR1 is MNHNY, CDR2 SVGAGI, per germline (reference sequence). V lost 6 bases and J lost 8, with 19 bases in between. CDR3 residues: CASSRDPEGGGYTF. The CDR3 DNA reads TGTGCCAGCAGCAGAGACCCGGAGGGGGGGGGCTACACCTTC.

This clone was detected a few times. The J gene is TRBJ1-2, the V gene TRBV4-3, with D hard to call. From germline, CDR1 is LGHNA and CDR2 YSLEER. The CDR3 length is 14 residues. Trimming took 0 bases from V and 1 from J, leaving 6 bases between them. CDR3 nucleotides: TGCGCCAGCAGCCAAGATCGAAGTAACTATGGCTACACCTTC. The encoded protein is CASSQDRSNYGYTF.

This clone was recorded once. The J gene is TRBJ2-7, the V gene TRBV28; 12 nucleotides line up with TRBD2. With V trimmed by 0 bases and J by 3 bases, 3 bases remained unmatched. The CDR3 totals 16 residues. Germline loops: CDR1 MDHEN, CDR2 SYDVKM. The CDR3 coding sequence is TGTGCCAGCAGTTTATGGACTAGCGGGAGTATCTACGAGCAGTACTTC. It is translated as CASSLWTSGSIYEQYF.

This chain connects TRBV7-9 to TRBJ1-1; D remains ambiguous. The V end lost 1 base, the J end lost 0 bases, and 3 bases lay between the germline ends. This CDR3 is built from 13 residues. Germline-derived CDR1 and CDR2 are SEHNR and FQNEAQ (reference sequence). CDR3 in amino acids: CASSLDLNTEAFF. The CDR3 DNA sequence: TGTGCCAGCAGCTTAGACCTGAACACTGAAGCTTTCTTT.

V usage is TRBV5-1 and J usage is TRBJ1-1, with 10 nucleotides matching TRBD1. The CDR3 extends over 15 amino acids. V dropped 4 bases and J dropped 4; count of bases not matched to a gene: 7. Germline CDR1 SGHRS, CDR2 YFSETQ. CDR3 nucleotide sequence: TGCGCCAGCAGCGTGGGACAGGGGAAAGCCACTGAAGCTTTCTTT. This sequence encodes CASSVGQGKATEAFF.

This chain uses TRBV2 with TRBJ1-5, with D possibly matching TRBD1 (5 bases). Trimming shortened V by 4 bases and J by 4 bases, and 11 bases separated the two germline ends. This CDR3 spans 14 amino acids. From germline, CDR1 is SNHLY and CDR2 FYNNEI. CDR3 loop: CASSVLGGNQPQHF. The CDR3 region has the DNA TGTGCCAGCAGTGTTCTGGGGGGGAATCAGCCCCAGCATTTT.

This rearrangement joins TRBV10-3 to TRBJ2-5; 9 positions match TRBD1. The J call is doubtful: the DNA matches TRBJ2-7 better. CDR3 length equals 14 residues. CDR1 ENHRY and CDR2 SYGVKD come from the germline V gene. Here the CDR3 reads CAIAPRDRDYEQYF. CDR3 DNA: TGTGCCATCGCCCCTCGGGACAGGGACTACGAGCAGTACTTC.

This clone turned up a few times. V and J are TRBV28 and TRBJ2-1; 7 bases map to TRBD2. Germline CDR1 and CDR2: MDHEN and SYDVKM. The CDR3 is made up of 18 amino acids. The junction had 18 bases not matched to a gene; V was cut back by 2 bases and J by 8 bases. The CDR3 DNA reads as TGTGCCAGCAGTTTAGAGTGGCTGGGAGGGAACTACCTAGATGAGCAGTTCTTC. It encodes CASSLEWLGGNYLDEQFF.

In DNA, the CDR3 is TGCGCCAGCAGTCCGGGGGTAGCTGGGGATGAGCAGTTCTTC. This codes for CASSPGVAGDEQFF. J is TRBJ2-1 and V is TRBV5-1; the D gene is possibly TRBD2 (6 bases). CDR1 is SGHRS, CDR2 YFSETQ, per germline. The CDR3 covers 14 residues. V shed 5 bases and J shed 8 bases, with 17 bases lying between them. Variable domain in full (rest from reference TRBV5-1 and TRBJ2-1): KAGVTQTPRYLIKTRGQQVTLSCSPISGHRSVSWYQQTPGQGLQFLFEYFSETQRNKGNFPGRFSGRQFSNSRSEMNVSTLELGDSALYLCASSPGVAGDEQFFGPGTRLTVL.

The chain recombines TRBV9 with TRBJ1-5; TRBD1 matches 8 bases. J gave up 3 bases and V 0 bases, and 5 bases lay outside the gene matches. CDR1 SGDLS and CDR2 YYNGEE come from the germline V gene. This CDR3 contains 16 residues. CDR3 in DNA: TGTGCCAGCAGCGTAGGGGCAGGGGGCGTCAATCAGCCCCAGCATTTT. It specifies CASSVGAGGVNQPQHF.